This T cell receptor (beta chain) was identified during a study of blood T cell repertoires in COVID-19. TCRdb keeps only in-frame clones here, not all; method: immunoSEQ multiplex PCR. The sample lists about 250,000 clones; about nine tenths were seen once. The V and J ends lost 3 bases and 0 bases respectively, with 12 bases between them. CDR3 size: 16 residues. CDR1 MNHNS and CDR2 SASEGT come from the germline V gene. Cohort placement rested on clinical history that participants reported themselves. This chain joins TRBV6-1 and TRBJ1-5; unclear D gene. The sequenced sample was PBMCs or T cells enriched from blood (not recorded which). This receptor was taken from a woman younger than 30 who had recovered from COVID-19. The CDR3 spells CASSDGAPYSNQPQHF. The CDR3 coding sequence is TGTGCCAGCAGTGATGGAGCCCCTTATAGCAATCAGCCCCAGCATTTT.